This T cell receptor (beta chain) stems from a study of CD8+CD57+ T cells in acquired aplastic anemia. This clonotype appeared once. The CDR3 has 13 residues. V gave up 5 bases and J gave up 3 bases, with 10 bases separating them. From germline, CDR1 is SEHNR and CDR2 FQNEAQ (reference sequence). Using genomic DNA as the template, TCR beta VDJ and CDR3 profiling was carried out. TCRdb ran MiXCR on the reads and lists one entry per CDR3 protein. The sample includes 40,000 to 50,000 distinct CDR3 sequences, around 69% seen only once; the top ten take less than 40%. The rearrangement links TRBV7-9 to TRBJ1-2; TRBD1 might be the D (6 bases). Source material: sorted CD4+, CD8+, or CD8+CD57+ T cells (not recorded which) from PBMCs. The source of this sequence is a human donor in good health, serving as a control. CDR3 nucleotide sequence: TGTGCCAGCAGCACCCGACAGGACTATGGCTACACCTTC. Amino acid sequence: CASSTRQDYGYTF.